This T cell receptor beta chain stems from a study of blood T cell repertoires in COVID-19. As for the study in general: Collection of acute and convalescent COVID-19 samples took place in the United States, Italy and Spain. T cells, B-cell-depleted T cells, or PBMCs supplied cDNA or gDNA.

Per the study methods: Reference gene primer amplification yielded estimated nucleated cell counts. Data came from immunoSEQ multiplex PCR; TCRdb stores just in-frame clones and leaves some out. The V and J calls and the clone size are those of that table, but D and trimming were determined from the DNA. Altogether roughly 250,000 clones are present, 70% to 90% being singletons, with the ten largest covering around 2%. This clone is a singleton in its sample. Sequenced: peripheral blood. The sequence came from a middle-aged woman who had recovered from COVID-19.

CDR3 region: CARDVGRGQETQYF. Written as DNA, the CDR3 is TGTGCCAGGGACGTAGGACGGGGACAAGAGACCCAGTACTTC. The chain carries TRBV2 and TRBJ2-5, with a weak D call TRBD2 (5 bases). Germline-derived CDR1 and CDR2 are SNHLY and FYNNEI. The ends were cut back, 9 bases at V and 2 bases at J, with 16 bases in the middle. CDR3 size: 14 residues.